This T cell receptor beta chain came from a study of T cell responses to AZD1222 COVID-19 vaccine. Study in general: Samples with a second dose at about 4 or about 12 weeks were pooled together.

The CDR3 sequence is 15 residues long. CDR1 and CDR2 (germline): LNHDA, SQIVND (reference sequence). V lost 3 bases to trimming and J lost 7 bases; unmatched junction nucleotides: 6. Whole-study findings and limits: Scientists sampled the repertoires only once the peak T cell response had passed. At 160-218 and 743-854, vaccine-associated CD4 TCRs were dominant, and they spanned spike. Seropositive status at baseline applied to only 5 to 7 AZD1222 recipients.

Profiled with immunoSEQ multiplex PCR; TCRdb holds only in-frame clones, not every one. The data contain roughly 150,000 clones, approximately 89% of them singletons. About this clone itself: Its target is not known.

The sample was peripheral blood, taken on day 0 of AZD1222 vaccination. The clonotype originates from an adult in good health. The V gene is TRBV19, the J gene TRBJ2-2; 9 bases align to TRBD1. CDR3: CASSIGTGYVGELFF. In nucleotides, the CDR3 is TGTGCCAGTAGTATTGGGACAGGGTATGTCGGGGAGCTGTTTTTT.